What follows describes a single TCR beta chain. This specimen comes from a study of T cell changes during pregnancy in multiple sclerosis. CDR1 and CDR2 (germline): SGHAT, FQNNGV. The CDR3 is 15 residues long. The V gene end was trimmed by 7 bases and the J gene end by 10 bases; junction bases not matched to a gene: 13. The repertoire was sequenced with immunoSEQ multiplex PCR; TCRdb's copy has only in-frame clones and lacks some. The sample holds roughly 72,000 clones, around nine tenths seen once. The TCR comes from a female donor with multiple sclerosis, enrolled in a pregnancy study. The rearrangement uses TRBV11-2 and TRBJ2-1; 10 bases match TRBD2. The sample was CD4+ T cells from peripheral blood mononuclear cells, taken before pregnancy. The CDR3 bases are TGTGCCAGCATATCCGAGCGGGGGGGATCCGGAGAGCAGTTCTTC. It codes for CASISERGGSGEQFF. The full variable domain, rest sourced from reference TRBV11-2 and TRBJ2-1, is EAGVAQSPRYKIIEKRQSVAFWCNPISGHATLYWYQQILGQGPKLLIQFQNNGVVDDSQLPKDRFSAERLKGVDSTLKIQPAKLEDSAVYLCASISERGGSGEQFFGPGTRLTVL.